This TCR beta chain was found in a study of beta chain features in type 1 diabetes. Study at large: Examination of sorted cells across all samples involved around 99 million cells.

This CDR3 is built from 12 residues. Losses at the gene ends were 4 bases for V and 3 bases for J; bases not matched to a gene: 1. Germline loops: CDR1 SQVTM, CDR2 ANQGSEA. TCRB transcripts that were expressed got sequenced, as all of the isolated RNA had been reverse transcribed. Profiling relied on immunoSEQ multiplex PCR, and the TCRdb table lists in-frame clones only, not all of them. The table lists under 900,000 clones, roughly a sixth of them singletons. Regarding the study as a whole: A pattern of fewer insertions and more deletions at VDJ junctions was seen in type 1 diabetes patients. The study found moderately but significantly shorter TCRB CDR3s in all four CD4+ subsets of Type 1 diabetes patients.

The table lists this clone with a few counts. What it recognizes is unknown. Other DNA variants within this sample encode the same CDR3. The sequenced sample consisted of naive CD4+ T cells from blood. The V call is TRBV29-1, the J call TRBJ2-7, with 9 bases identical to TRBD1. The sequence was collected from a woman younger than 30 in good health. In nucleotides, the CDR3 is TGCAGCGTTGTGGGACAGGGCTACGAGCAGTACTTC. This encodes CSVVGQGYEQYF.